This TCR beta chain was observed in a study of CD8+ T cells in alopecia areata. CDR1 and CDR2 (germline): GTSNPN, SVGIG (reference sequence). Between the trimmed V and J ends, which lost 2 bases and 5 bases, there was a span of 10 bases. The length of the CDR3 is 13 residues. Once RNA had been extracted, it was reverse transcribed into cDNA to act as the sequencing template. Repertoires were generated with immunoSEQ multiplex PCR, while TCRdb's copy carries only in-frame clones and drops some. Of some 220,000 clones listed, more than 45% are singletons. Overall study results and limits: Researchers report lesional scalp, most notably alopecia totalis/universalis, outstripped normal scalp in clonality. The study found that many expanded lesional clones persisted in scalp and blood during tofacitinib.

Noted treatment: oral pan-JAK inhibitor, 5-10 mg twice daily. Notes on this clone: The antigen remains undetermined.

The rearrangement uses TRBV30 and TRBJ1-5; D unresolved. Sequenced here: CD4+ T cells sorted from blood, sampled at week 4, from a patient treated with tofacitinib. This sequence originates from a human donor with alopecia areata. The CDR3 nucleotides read TGTGCCTGGAGTCAGGCCCGGGATCAGCCCCAGCATTTT. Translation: CAWSQARDQPQHF.